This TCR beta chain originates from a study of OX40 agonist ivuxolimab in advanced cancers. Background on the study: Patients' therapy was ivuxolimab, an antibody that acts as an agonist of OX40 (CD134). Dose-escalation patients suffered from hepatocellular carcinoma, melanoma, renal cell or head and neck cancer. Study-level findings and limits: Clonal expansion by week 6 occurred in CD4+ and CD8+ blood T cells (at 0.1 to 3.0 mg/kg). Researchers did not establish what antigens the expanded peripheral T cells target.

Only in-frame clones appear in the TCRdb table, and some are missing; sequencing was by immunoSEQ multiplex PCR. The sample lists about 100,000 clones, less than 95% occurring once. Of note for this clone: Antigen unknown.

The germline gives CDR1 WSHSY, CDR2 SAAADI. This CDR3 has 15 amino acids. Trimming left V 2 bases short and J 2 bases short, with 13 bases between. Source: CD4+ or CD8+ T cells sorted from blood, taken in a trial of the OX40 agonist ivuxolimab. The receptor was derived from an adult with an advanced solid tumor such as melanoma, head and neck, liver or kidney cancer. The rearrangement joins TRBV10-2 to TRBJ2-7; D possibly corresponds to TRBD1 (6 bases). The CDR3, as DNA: TGCGCCAGCAGTGAGAGTGGGGGCAGCCCCTACGAGCAGTACTTC. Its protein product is CASSESGGSPYEQYF.